These 15 T cell receptor beta chains were sequenced from one sample in a study of spatial heterogeneity in lung cancer. TCRdb fed the 5' RACE reads into MiXCR, producing one record per CDR3 protein. The data hold roughly 75,000 distinct CDR3 sequences, with roughly 14% observed a single time. As to time point: sample taken at primary tumor resection. Sequencing of whole RNA from tumor, nontumor lung or frozen PBMC involved no sorting. Source: PBMCs, taken at surgery. The receptor set was obtained from a male donor with early-stage non-small cell lung cancer.

At least ten counts were recorded for this clonotype. The CDR3 DNA reads as TGTGCCTGGACCCCGACAGGGAGCTCCTACAATGAGCAGTTCTTC. Protein sequence: CAWTPTGSSYNEQFF. V and J are TRBV30 and TRBJ2-1; 7 nucleotides match TRBD1. This CDR3 spans 15 amino acids. CDR1 is GTSNPN and CDR2 is SVGIG in the germline V gene (reference sequence). The trim removed 4 bases at V and 0 bases at J, leaving 6 bases unmatched.

V and J are TRBV29-1 and TRBJ1-2, with D unresolved. V was trimmed by 3 bases and J by 3 bases, leaving 17 bases between them. Per germline, CDR1 SQVTM and CDR2 ANQGSEA. This CDR3 spans 15 amino acids. The CDR3 here is CSVDRKTTVDYGYTF. CDR3 DNA: TGCAGCGTTGACAGGAAGACAACAGTGGACTATGGCTACACCTTC.

The sample holds a few counts of this clonotype. The chain uses TRBV6-5 and TRBJ2-1; TRBD1 or TRBD2 may be the D gene (7 bases each). Germline CDR1 and CDR2: MNHEY and SVGAGI. The CDR3 runs 16 residues. The germline V and J ends were trimmed by 4 bases and 7 bases, with 20 bases remaining between them. This chain's CDR3 is CASSSPMRGRGNEQFF. In DNA, the CDR3 is TGTGCCAGCAGTTCCCCGATGAGGGGGCGGGGGAATGAGCAGTTCTTC.

The V gene is TRBV3-1, the J gene TRBJ2-1, with a possible D match to TRBD2 (6 bases). The CDR3 contains 15 residues. Germline-derived CDR1 and CDR2 are LGHDT and YNNKEL (reference sequence). Trimming stripped 1 base from V and 4 bases from J, with 11 bases between. DNA for the CDR3: TGTGCCAGCAGCCAAGGCGGTAGCGGATACAATGAGCAGTTCTTC. It yields the protein CASSQGGSGYNEQFF.

This clonotype was recorded many times. V is TRBV12-3 or TRBV12-4 and J is TRBJ1-1, with 8 bases identical to TRBD1. V lost 3 bases and J lost 0; bases outside the gene matches: 3. The CDR3 sequence is 15 residues long. CDR3: CASSLWTGLNTEAFF. The CDR3 region has the DNA TGTGCCAGCAGTTTGTGGACAGGGCTGAACACTGAAGCTTTCTTT.

The CDR3 region has the DNA TGTGCCAGCAGCTTACGGCGGGAGGGTCAAGAGACCCAGTACTTC. It encodes CASSLRREGQETQYF. V usage is TRBV5-4 and J usage is TRBJ2-5; 9 nucleotides align to TRBD2. The CDR3 loop spans 15 amino acids. V shed 2 bases, J shed 2 bases, and the junction held 4 bases outside the gene matches. Germline V CDR1 and CDR2: SGHNT, YYREEE (reference sequence).

The chain has TRBV14 and TRBJ1-2; unclear D gene. Germline lookup yields CDR1 SGHDN and CDR2 FVKESK. Trimming shortened V by 1 base and J by 8 bases, and 11 bases separated the two germline ends. This CDR3 has 13 amino acids. CDR3 residues: CASSQGVASGYTF. The CDR3 DNA reads as TGTGCCAGCAGCCAAGGGGTAGCGAGCGGCTACACCTTC.

This clonotype was counted many times. The gene calls are TRBV12-3 or TRBV12-4 and TRBJ2-3, with TRBD1 matching 7 bases. This CDR3 region has 15 residues. Losses at the gene ends were 9 bases for V and 2 bases for J; bases not matched to a gene: 11. DNA of the CDR3: TGTGCCAGTTCTTTAGACAGGGCGGTCACAGATACGCAGTATTTT. It is translated as CASSLDRAVTDTQYF.

This clonotype was seen a few times. The J gene is TRBJ2-7, the V gene TRBV6-5, with 7 bases aligning to TRBD2. Germline CDR1 MNHEY, CDR2 SVGAGI. This CDR3 comprises 11 residues. The V gene end was trimmed by 8 bases and the J gene end by 4 bases; junction bases not matched to a gene: 2. CDR3 protein: CASRGVYEQYF. The DNA for the CDR3 is TGTGCCAGCCGGGGGGTGTACGAGCAGTACTTC.

V is TRBV27 and J is TRBJ1-5; D unresolved. CDR1 MNHEY and CDR2 SMNVEV come from the germline V gene (reference sequence). V was pared by 3 bases and J by 3 bases, with 6 bases between. This CDR3 is built from 13 residues. The chain's CDR3 is CASSLDPNQPQHF. The CDR3 DNA reads TGTGCCAGCAGTTTGGACCCCAATCAGCCCCAGCATTTT.

Ten or more counts support this clonotype. The rearrangement uses TRBV12-3 or TRBV12-4 and TRBJ2-1; 8 nucleotides line up with TRBD1. This CDR3 has 16 residues. The V and J ends lost 5 bases and 5 bases, in that order; junction bases with no gene match: 11. CDR3 sequence reads: CASSPRPGQVNNEQFF. CDR3 coding DNA: TGTGCCAGCAGTCCCCGACCGGGACAGGTGAACAATGAGCAGTTCTTC.

Only a few counts were recorded for this clonotype. The chain employs TRBV5-1 and TRBJ1-1; D might be TRBD1 (5 bases). The CDR3 extends over 15 amino acids. Looked up from germline, CDR1 is SGHRS and CDR2 is YFSETQ. Deletions cut 4 bases from V and 0 bases from J, with 13 bases between. The CDR3 coding sequence is TGCGCCAGCAGCAAGGGACGGAACTTGAACACTGAAGCTTTCTTT. Amino acids: CASSKGRNLNTEAFF.

V is TRBV12-5 and J is TRBJ2-1; D call uncertain. The V end was cut by 1 base, the J end by 8 bases, with 15 bases between. CDR1 and CDR2 (germline): LGHNT, FRNRAP. The CDR3 has 15 residues. Here the CDR3 reads CASGLGMDMSDEQFF. Here the CDR3 DNA reads TGTGCTAGTGGTTTGGGTATGGATATGAGCGATGAGCAGTTCTTC.

This clonotype was detected many times. This chain joins TRBV3-1 and TRBJ2-7; possible D gene TRBD2, 5 bases. V was trimmed by 3 bases and J by 6 bases, leaving 12 bases between them. This CDR3 has 13 amino acids. From germline, CDR1 is LGHDT and CDR2 YNNKEL (reference sequence). The CDR3 loop reads CASSHRRGAEQYF. CDR3 in DNA: TGTGCCAGCAGCCACAGACGGGGTGCCGAGCAGTACTTC.

This clonotype was recorded many times. The J gene is TRBJ2-1, the V gene TRBV10-3; D may be TRBD2 (7 bases). V was cut by 8 bases and J by 5 bases, with 16 bases left in between. CDR3 size: 14 residues. The germline gives CDR1 ENHRY, CDR2 SYGVKD. The CDR3 nucleotides are TGTGCCATCGGGGAGGGGACAACTAACAATGAGCAGTTCTTC. This gives the protein CAIGEGTTNNEQFF.